One and the same sample provided the 19 T cell receptor beta chains below, sequenced in a study of cytomegalovirus exposure and HLA in healthy donors. The PCR contained 60 Vbeta and 13 Jbeta primers. The method was immunoSEQ multiplex PCR; TCRdb's version includes in-frame clones alone and lacks a portion of them. The sample carries 90,000 to 150,000 clones, less than 65% recorded once. Sequencing was performed on PBMCs. These receptors were collected from a man between 40 and 49 years old in good health and CMV-seropositive.

This rearrangement joins TRBV7-3 to TRBJ2-1, with TRBD1 identical over 8 bases. CDR1 is SGHTA and CDR2 is FQGTGA in the germline V gene. The J segment lost 5 bases and the V segment lost 3 bases, leaving 12 bases of the junction unmatched. The CDR3 totals 17 residues. CDR3 region: CASSFRHGTGFNNEQFF. CDR3 coding DNA: TGTGCCAGCAGCTTCCGGCACGGGACAGGTTTTAACAATGAGCAGTTCTTC.

V usage is TRBV4-1 and J usage is TRBJ2-7; TRBD2 matches 10 bases. The germline CDR1 and CDR2 sequences are MGHRA and YSYEKL. The CDR3 runs 15 residues. The V and J ends lost 4 bases and 4 bases, in that order; junction bases with no gene match: 7. The chain's CDR3 is CASSPRAGGPYEQYF. The CDR3 DNA follows: TGCGCCAGCAGCCCCCGAGCGGGAGGGCCTTACGAGCAGTACTTC.

This clone was seen a handful of times. The chain has TRBV9 and TRBJ2-5; 11 bases fit TRBD2. The last part of the DNA fits TRBJ2-7 better; the J call may be wrong. The CDR3 loop spans 15 amino acids. Per the germline V gene, CDR1 is SGDLS and CDR2 is YYNGEE. The CDR3 region has the DNA TGTGCCAGCAGCGTCGCCGGGACTAGCGGCTACGAGCAGTACTTC. Encoded protein: CASSVAGTSGYEQYF.

The chain couples TRBV2 to TRBJ2-5; 10 bases are shared with TRBD1. The end of the DNA is better explained by TRBJ2-7, so the J call may be wrong. In germline, CDR1 is SNHLY, CDR2 FYNNEI. CDR3 length: 13 residues. The CDR3 DNA follows: TGTGCCAGCAGTGGGACAGGGGGAAACGAGCAGTACTTC. As protein: CASSGTGGNEQYF.

The rearrangement uses TRBV5-8 and TRBJ2-5; 7 bases match TRBD2. The V gene's germline CDR1 is SGHTS and CDR2 YDEGEE. J gave up 5 bases and V 0 bases, and 7 bases lay outside the gene matches. This CDR3 spans 15 amino acids. Here the CDR3 DNA reads TGTGCCAGCAGCTTGGGTGGACGGGAGGTTGAGACCCAGTACTTC. The encoded protein is CASSLGGREVETQYF.

A single count supports this clone. The chain carries TRBV6-5 and TRBJ1-1; unclear D gene. The CDR3 has 15 amino acids. CDR1 MNHEY and CDR2 SVGAGI come from the germline V gene. V dropped 0 bases and J dropped 0 bases, with 8 bases sitting between them. The DNA of the CDR3 is TGTGCCAGCAGTTACTCGGCAGTATTGAACACTGAAGCTTTCTTT. Protein: CASSYSAVLNTEAFF.

The chain couples TRBV10-3 to TRBJ2-1; 7 bases are shared with TRBD1. This CDR3 region has 13 residues. Losses at the gene ends were 10 bases for V and 9 bases for J; bases not matched to a gene: 12. From germline, CDR1 is ENHRY and CDR2 SYGVKD. In DNA form, the CDR3 reads TGTGCCACCAACCGGGACAGTACAGGTGAGCAGTTCTTC. It is translated as CATNRDSTGEQFF.

The chain links TRBV5-1 to TRBJ1-1, with 8 bases fitting TRBD1. The CDR3 has 14 amino acids. V lost 4 bases to trimming and J lost 3 bases; unmatched junction nucleotides: 5. Germline V CDR1 and CDR2: SGHRS, YFSETQ. Here the CDR3 reads CASSPQGEHTEAFF. For the CDR3, the DNA is TGCGCCAGCAGCCCACAGGGGGAGCACACTGAAGCTTTCTTT.

This chain joins TRBV5-1 and TRBJ1-2; D unclear. V lost 0 bases to trimming and J lost 3 bases, with 12 bases between them. The CDR3 length is 15 residues. Germline assignment: CDR1 SGHRS and CDR2 YFSETQ. The CDR3 loop is CASSLGGPEDYGYTF. The CDR3 nucleotides read TGCGCCAGCAGCTTGGGTGGCCCGGAGGACTATGGCTACACCTTC.

The chain links TRBV27 to TRBJ2-6; 7 positions agree with TRBD2. CDR1 MNHEY and CDR2 SMNVEV come from the germline V gene (reference sequence). V lost 3 bases to trimming and J lost 4 bases; unmatched junction nucleotides: 0. The CDR3 loop spans 14 amino acids. This CDR3 reads CASSLGGGANVLTF. CDR3 nucleotide sequence: TGTGCCAGCAGTTTGGGAGGGGGGGCCAACGTCCTGACTTTC.

The chain joins TRBV4-2 to TRBJ2-1; weak D call: TRBD2 (5 bases). Germline V gene sequence: CDR1 LGHNA, CDR2 YNFKEQ. The CDR3 sequence is 15 residues long. V shed 0 bases and J shed 2 bases, with 8 bases lying between them. CDR3 sequence reads: CASSQDGNPYNEQFF. CDR3 bases: TGTGCCAGCAGCCAAGACGGGAACCCCTACAATGAGCAGTTCTTC.

This clone came up once. This chain uses TRBV5-4 with TRBJ1-1, with D perhaps TRBD1 (5 bases). The CDR3 consists of 15 residues. V gave up 4 bases and J gave up 0 bases, with 13 bases separating them. CDR1 and CDR2 (germline): SGHNT, YYREEE (reference sequence). The CDR3 protein is CASSRTGVMNTEAFF. The CDR3 bases are TGTGCCAGCAGCCGAACAGGCGTGATGAACACTGAAGCTTTCTTT.

The chain has TRBV11-2 and TRBJ2-1; D perhaps matches TRBD2 (5 bases). The CDR3 loop spans 13 amino acids. The germline V gene encodes CDR1 SGHAT and CDR2 FQNNGV. Trimming took off 5 bases at V and 7 bases at J, with 12 bases between the two ends. CDR3 region: CASSTGLVNEQFF. CDR3 DNA: TGTGCCAGCAGCACTGGACTCGTGAATGAGCAGTTCTTC. Variable domain in full (rest from reference TRBV11-2 and TRBJ2-1): EAGVAQSPRYKIIEKRQSVAFWCNPISGHATLYWYQQILGQGPKLLIQFQNNGVVDDSQLPKDRFSAERLKGVDSTLKIQPAKLEDSAVYLCASSTGLVNEQFFGPGTRLTVL.

This chain joins TRBV4-1 and TRBJ2-1; 7 positions agree with TRBD2. The trim removed 1 base at V and 8 bases at J, leaving 5 bases unmatched. Germline V lookup: CDR1 MGHRA, CDR2 YSYEKL. The CDR3 runs 14 residues. CDR3: CASSQGFLADEQFF. The CDR3 DNA sequence: TGCGCCAGCAGCCAAGGCTTCCTAGCGGATGAGCAGTTCTTC.

This clone was counted a few times. The rearrangement links TRBV11-2 to TRBJ2-1; possibly TRBD1 for D (5 bases). The ends were cut back, 1 base at V and 5 bases at J, with 12 bases in the middle. The V gene's germline CDR1 is SGHAT and CDR2 FQNNGV. The CDR3 runs 15 residues. Here the CDR3 DNA reads TGTGCCAGCAGCTTAGTGGGGTTAGGGGACAATGAGCAGTTCTTC. This encodes CASSLVGLGDNEQFF.

Turning to this clone: An end of the junction differs from the germline gene, which may be a read error. The rearrangement joins TRBV7-9 to TRBJ2-7, with D perhaps TRBD2 (5 bases). Germline V CDR1 and CDR2: SEHNR, FQNEAQ (reference sequence). The length of the CDR3 is 12 residues. The CDR3 region has the DNA TGTTCCAGCAGCTCCGGGAACTACGAGCAGTACTTC. Protein sequence: CSSSSGNYEQYF.

This rearrangement joins TRBV6-5 to TRBJ1-2, with unresolved D. The germline gives CDR1 MNHEY, CDR2 SVGAGI. The CDR3 contains 13 residues. V was clipped by 6 bases and J by 6 bases, with 14 bases between them. CDR3 DNA sequence: TGTGCCAGCAGCCCCACGACGGGGAATGGCTACACCTTC. Encoded protein: CASSPTTGNGYTF.

This clone was counted once. The J gene is TRBJ2-2, the V gene TRBV5-1; 10 bases align to TRBD1. In germline, CDR1 is SGHRS, CDR2 YFSETQ. The junction had 14 bases not matched to a gene; V was cut back by 6 bases and J by 3 bases. The CDR3 is 18 residues long. CDR3 loop: CASTLWGQGTGDTGELFF. The CDR3 DNA follows: TGCGCCAGCACGCTTTGGGGACAGGGGACAGGGGACACCGGGGAGCTGTTTTTT.

This clone appeared a single time. The rearrangement uses TRBV7-2 and TRBJ2-7; TRBD2 agrees at 7 bases. The CDR3 sequence is 15 residues long. The germline CDR1 and CDR2 sequences are SGHTA and FQGNSA. J lost 2 bases, V lost 6 bases, and 10 bases had no gene match. CDR3 in DNA: TGTGCCAGCAGTTTTCTAGCGGAGGGCCCCTACGAGCAGTACTTC. It specifies CASSFLAEGPYEQYF.